Listed below are T cell receptor beta chains from one sample, sequenced in a study of shared clonotypes between healthy human individuals. Assay used: immunoSEQ multiplex PCR; TCRdb lists only in-frame clones, some missing. The sample carries around 1,900,000 clones, 80% to 95% recorded once. Source material: naive CD8+ T cells from PBMCs. All receptors derive from a man aged 18 to 30 in good health. Some clones in this sample may be carry-over from other donors' samples. CDR3s include the opening cysteine and the closing phenylalanine or tryptophan. The D gene is left open where the match is weak. Expanded clones get a size class; other rows say once, few or many, or leave the size out.

DNA: TGCGCCACCGGTAGACAGGGGTCGCAGTATTTT
CDR3: CATGRQGSQYF
J: TRBJ2-3
length: 11
V: TRBV10-2
D: TRBD1
size: NA

DNA: TGCGCCAGCAGTCGAAACGTACTAGCGGGATGGTACGAGCAGTACTTC
CDR3: CASSRNVLAGWYEQYF
J: TRBJ2-7
length: 16
V: TRBV23-1
D: TRBD2
size: NA

DNA: TGTGCCAGCAGCGTAAGTGGTATAGGGACCCCGGGCTATGGCTACACCTTC
CDR3: CASSVSGIGTPGYGYTF
J: TRBJ1-2
length: 17
V: TRBV9
D: NA
size: NA

DNA: TGTGCCAGCAGTTACCGGGACCCCGGACACATTCAGTACTTC
CDR3: CASSYRDPGHIQYF
J: TRBJ2-4
length: 14
V: TRBV6-5
D: NA
size: NA

DNA: TGTGCCAGTAGCCTTATCTCAGGGCTCGACGAGCAGTACTTC
CDR3: CASSLISGLDEQYF
J: TRBJ2-7
length: 14
V: TRBV19
D: NA
size: NA

DNA: TGCGCCAGCAGCTTGACACAGGGTGAAGCTTTCTTT
CDR3: CASSLTQGEAFF
J: TRBJ1-1
length: 12
V: TRBV5-1
D: NA
size: NA

DNA: TGTGCCAGCTCACCGCTCCACCAAGAGACCCAGTACTTC
CDR3: CASSPLHQETQYF
J: TRBJ2-5
length: 13
V: TRBV18
D: NA
size: NA

DNA: TGTGCCAGCAGCCACCCTGGGCAGGTCGGAAACACCATATATTTT
CDR3: CASSHPGQVGNTIYF
J: TRBJ1-3
length: 15
V: TRBV16
D: NA
size: NA

DNA: TGTGCCAGCGGCCGACAGGCTTTGGGCACTGAAGCTTTCTTT
CDR3: CASGRQALGTEAFF
J: TRBJ1-1
length: 14
V: TRBV27
D: NA
size: NA

DNA: TGCAGCGTGAGGGGGAACACCGGGGAGCTGTTTTTT
CDR3: CSVRGNTGELFF
J: TRBJ2-2
length: 12
V: TRBV29-1
D: NA
size: NA

DNA: TGTGCCACCACAGTTTATGGGGACAGGGGGCAAAATGAGCAGTTCTTC
CDR3: CATTVYGDRGQNEQFF
J: TRBJ2-1
length: 16
V: TRBV28
D: TRBD1
size: NA

DNA: TGTGCCAGTAGTATGACAGAGATGAACACTGAAGCTTTCTTT
CDR3: CASSMTEMNTEAFF
J: TRBJ1-1
length: 14
V: TRBV19
D: NA
size: once

DNA: TGCGCCAGCAGTGAGTCGAACGACTACGAGCAGTACTTC
CDR3: CASSESNDYEQYF
J: TRBJ2-7
length: 13
V: TRBV10-1
D: NA
size: NA

DNA: TGTGCCAGCGGACCCGGTCGAAGCTACGAGCAGTACTTC
CDR3: CASGPGRSYEQYF
J: TRBJ2-7
length: 13
V: TRBV11-2
D: NA
size: NA

DNA: TGTGCCAGCAGCTTGGCCCGCACAGAGACCCAGTACTTC
CDR3: CASSLARTETQYF
J: TRBJ2-5
length: 13
V: TRBV5-6
D: NA
size: NA

DNA: TGCGCCAGCAGCGCGGACCTAGCCAAAAACATTCAGTACTTC
CDR3: CASSADLAKNIQYF
J: TRBJ2-4
length: 14
V: TRBV5-1
D: NA
size: NA

DNA: TGTGCCAGCAGTTTCCCACCCCCGATCATGTTACCCTACGAGCAGTACTTC
CDR3: CASSFPPPIMLPYEQYF
J: TRBJ2-7
length: 17
V: TRBV7-8
D: NA
size: NA

DNA: TGTGCCAGCAGCTTGGGTGGCAGGGTGGTTTTGGGTGAAGCTTTCTTT
CDR3: CASSLGGRVVLGEAFF
J: TRBJ1-1
length: 16
V: TRBV7-9
D: NA
size: NA

DNA: TGTGCCAGCAGCTTAGGGCTAGCGGGAGGACGCTCCTACAATGAGCAGTTCTTC
CDR3: CASSLGLAGGRSYNEQFF
J: TRBJ2-1
length: 18
V: TRBV7-8
D: TRBD2
size: NA

DNA: TGCGCCAGCCGGAGGGCAGGGAGAGACTTTCACACAGATACGCAGTATTTT
CDR3: CASRRAGRDFHTDTQYF
J: TRBJ2-3
length: 17
V: TRBV5-1
D: NA
size: NA

DNA: TGTGCCAGCAGTTTATCCGACCGTGGGACTGAAGCTTTCTTT
CDR3: CASSLSDRGTEAFF
J: TRBJ1-1
length: 14
V: TRBV28
D: NA
size: NA

DNA: TGTGCCAGCAGACTAAAGCGGGGATACACAGATACGCAGTATTTT
CDR3: CASRLKRGYTDTQYF
J: TRBJ2-3
length: 15
V: TRBV28
D: TRBD2
size: NA

DNA: TGTGCCAGCAGCCTTCCACCCCCCCCCGGGGAGCTGTTTTTT
CDR3: CASSLPPPPGELFF
J: TRBJ2-2
length: 14
V: TRBV7-9
D: NA
size: NA

DNA: TGCGCCAGCAGCCAAGATTTTGTGTCCCAGGGGGGCCAGCCCCAGCATTTT
CDR3: CASSQDFVSQGGQPQHF
J: TRBJ1-5
length: 17
V: TRBV4-3
D: TRBD1
size: NA

DNA: TGTGCCAGCAGCTCAGGGGTTCCTGAAGCTTTCTTT
CDR3: CASSSGVPEAFF
J: TRBJ1-1
length: 12
V: TRBV13
D: NA
size: NA

DNA: TGTGCCAGCAGCTTAGTGGCTCCCGACAGGGGAGACGAGCAGTTCTTC
CDR3: CASSLVAPDRGDEQFF
J: TRBJ2-1
length: 16
V: TRBV13
D: TRBD1
size: NA

DNA: TGTGCCAGCAGTTCTACCCCAGGTGAGGAAGGCTACACCTTC
CDR3: CASSSTPGEEGYTF
J: TRBJ1-2
length: 14
V: TRBV28
D: NA
size: NA

DNA: TGTGCCAGCAGTTCGCCTGGGACTAGCGGCGCCAAAAACATTCAGTACTTC
CDR3: CASSSPGTSGAKNIQYF
J: TRBJ2-4
length: 17
V: TRBV27
D: TRBD2
size: NA

DNA: TGTGCCAGCAGCTTAGCGTATGTTAACACTGAAGCTTTCTTT
CDR3: CASSLAYVNTEAFF
J: TRBJ1-1
length: 14
V: TRBV7-9
D: NA
size: NA

DNA: TGTGCCAGCAGCCCAAGCGGGAGGTCCTACAATGAGCAGTTCTTC
CDR3: CASSPSGRSYNEQFF
J: TRBJ2-1
length: 15
V: TRBV7-9
D: TRBD2
size: NA

DNA: TGTGCCAGCAGCGCGACGGGAAAGGGCCACAATGAGCAGTTCTTC
CDR3: CASSATGKGHNEQFF
J: TRBJ2-1
length: 15
V: TRBV9
D: NA
size: NA

DNA: TGTGCCAGCAGTTTATTTCTGGGGTACGAGCAGTACTTC
CDR3: CASSLFLGYEQYF
J: TRBJ2-7
length: 13
V: TRBV28
D: NA
size: NA

DNA: TGTGCCAGCAGTGAAGGAAGCTCTGGAAACACCATATATTTT
CDR3: CASSEGSSGNTIYF
J: TRBJ1-3
length: 14
V: TRBV6-1
D: NA
size: NA

DNA: TGCGCCAGCAGCCAAGATCCCCCCCCTCGCACAGATACGCAGTATTTT
CDR3: CASSQDPPPRTDTQYF
J: TRBJ2-3
length: 16
V: TRBV4-1
D: NA
size: NA

DNA: TGTGCCAGCAGTGACAGGGGACTAGTTGGCACAGATACGCAGTATTTT
CDR3: CASSDRGLVGTDTQYF
J: TRBJ2-3
length: 16
V: TRBV2
D: TRBD2
size: NA

DNA: TGTGCCAGCAGCTTGGGAGGGCTTGGATGGGGCACAGATACGCAGTATTTT
CDR3: CASSLGGLGWGTDTQYF
J: TRBJ2-3
length: 17
V: TRBV5-6
D: NA
size: NA

DNA: TGTGCCAGCAGCGTGCTAGCGGGAGGGGGGCCCGGGGAGCTGTTTTTT
CDR3: CASSVLAGGGPGELFF
J: TRBJ2-2
length: 16
V: TRBV9
D: TRBD2
size: NA

DNA: TGTGCCAGCAGCTTAGTTGGCGGGAGGGGCAGCTCCTACGAGCAGTACTTC
CDR3: CASSLVGGRGSSYEQYF
J: TRBJ2-7
length: 17
V: TRBV7-8
D: TRBD2
size: once